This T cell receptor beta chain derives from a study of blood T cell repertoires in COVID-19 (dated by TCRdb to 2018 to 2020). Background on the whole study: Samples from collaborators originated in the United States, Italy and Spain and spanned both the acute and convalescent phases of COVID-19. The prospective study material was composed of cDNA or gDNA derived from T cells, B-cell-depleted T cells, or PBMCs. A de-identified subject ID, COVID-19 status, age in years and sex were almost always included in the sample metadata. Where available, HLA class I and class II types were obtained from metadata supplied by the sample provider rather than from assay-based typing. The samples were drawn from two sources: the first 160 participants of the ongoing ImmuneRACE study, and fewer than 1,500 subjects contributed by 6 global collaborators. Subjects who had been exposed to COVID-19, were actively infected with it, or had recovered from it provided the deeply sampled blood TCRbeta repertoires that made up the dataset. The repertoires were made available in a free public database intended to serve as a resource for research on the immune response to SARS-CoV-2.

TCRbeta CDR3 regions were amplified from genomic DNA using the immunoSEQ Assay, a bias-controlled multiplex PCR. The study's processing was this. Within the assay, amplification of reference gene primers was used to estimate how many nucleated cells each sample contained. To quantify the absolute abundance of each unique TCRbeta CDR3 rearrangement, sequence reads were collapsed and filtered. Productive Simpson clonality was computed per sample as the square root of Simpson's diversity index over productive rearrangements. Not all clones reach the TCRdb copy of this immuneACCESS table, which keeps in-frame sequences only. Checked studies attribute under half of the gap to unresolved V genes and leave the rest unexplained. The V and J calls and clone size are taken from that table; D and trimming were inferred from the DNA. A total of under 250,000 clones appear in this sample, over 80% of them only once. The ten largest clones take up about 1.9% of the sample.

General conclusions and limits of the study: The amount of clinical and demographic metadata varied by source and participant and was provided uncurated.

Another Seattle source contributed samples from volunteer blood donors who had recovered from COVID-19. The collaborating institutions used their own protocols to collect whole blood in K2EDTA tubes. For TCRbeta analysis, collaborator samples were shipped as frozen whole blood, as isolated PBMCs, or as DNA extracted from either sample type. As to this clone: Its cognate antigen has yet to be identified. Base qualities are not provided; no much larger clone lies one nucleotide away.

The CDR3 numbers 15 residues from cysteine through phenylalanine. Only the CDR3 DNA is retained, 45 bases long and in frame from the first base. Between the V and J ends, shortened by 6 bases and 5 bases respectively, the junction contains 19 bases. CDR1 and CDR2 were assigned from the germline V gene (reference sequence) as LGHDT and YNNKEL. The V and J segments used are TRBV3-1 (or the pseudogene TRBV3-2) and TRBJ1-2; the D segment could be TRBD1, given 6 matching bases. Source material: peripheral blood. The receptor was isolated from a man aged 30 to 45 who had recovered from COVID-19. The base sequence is TGTGCCAGCAGTCCCCGTCGGGGACAATTGTATGGCTACACCTTC. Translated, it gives CASSPRRGQLYGYTF.